This T cell receptor (beta chain) was captured by sequencing in a study of T cells after yellow fever vaccination. At the level of the study: The SMART-Seq v4 Ultra Low Input method served to prepare the low-cell-number fractions.

The study made its TCR cDNA through 5'RACE template switching. That step introduced a universal primer site along with UMIs. MiXCR, run by TCRdb on the 5' RACE reads, gives a single entry per CDR3 protein. The data contain under 600,000 distinct CDR3 sequences, 13% of them singletons. Trimming removed 0 bases from V and 5 bases from J, with 10 bases in between. Germline-derived CDR1 and CDR2 are LGHNA and YSLEER. The CDR3 runs 14 residues. The sequence was collected from a man aged 25 to 45 who received the YFV17D yellow fever vaccine. V and J are TRBV4-3 and TRBJ2-5; a possible D gene is TRBD1 (6 bases). The sequences come from PBMCs, collected on the day of the yellow fever booster vaccination. The CDR3 spells CASSQEGAGETQYF. The DNA of the CDR3 is TGCGCCAGCAGCCAAGAGGGGGCTGGGGAGACCCAGTACTTC.